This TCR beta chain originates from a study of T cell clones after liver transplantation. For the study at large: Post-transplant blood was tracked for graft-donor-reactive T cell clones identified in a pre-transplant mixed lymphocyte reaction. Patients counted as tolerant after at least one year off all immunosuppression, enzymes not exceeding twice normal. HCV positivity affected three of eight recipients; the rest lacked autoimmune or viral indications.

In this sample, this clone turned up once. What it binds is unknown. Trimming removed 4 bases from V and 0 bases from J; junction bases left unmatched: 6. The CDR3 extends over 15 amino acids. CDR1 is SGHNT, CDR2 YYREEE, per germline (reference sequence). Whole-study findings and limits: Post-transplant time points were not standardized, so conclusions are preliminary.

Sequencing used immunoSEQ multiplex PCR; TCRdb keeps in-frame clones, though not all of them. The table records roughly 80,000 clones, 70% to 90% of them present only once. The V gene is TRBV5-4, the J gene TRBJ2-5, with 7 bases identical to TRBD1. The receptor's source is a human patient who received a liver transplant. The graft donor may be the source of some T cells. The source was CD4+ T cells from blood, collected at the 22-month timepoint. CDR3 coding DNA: TGTGCCAGCAGCCGAGGACAGGTTTACCAAGAGACCCAGTACTTC. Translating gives CASSRGQVYQETQYF.